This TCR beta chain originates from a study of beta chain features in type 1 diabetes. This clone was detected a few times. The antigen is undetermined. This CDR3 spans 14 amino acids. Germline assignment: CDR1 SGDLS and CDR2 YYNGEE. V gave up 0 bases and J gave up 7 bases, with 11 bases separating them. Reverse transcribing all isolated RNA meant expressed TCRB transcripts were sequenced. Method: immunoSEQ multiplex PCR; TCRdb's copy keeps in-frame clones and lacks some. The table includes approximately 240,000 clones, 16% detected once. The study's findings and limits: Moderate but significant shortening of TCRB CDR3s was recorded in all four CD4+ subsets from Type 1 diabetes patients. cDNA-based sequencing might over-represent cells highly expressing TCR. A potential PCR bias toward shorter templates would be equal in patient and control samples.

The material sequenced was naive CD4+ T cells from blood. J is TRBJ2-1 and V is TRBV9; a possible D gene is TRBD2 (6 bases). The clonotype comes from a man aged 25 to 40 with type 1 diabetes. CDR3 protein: CASSVAAGRNEQFF. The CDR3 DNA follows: TGTGCCAGCAGCGTAGCGGCAGGGAGGAATGAGCAGTTCTTC.